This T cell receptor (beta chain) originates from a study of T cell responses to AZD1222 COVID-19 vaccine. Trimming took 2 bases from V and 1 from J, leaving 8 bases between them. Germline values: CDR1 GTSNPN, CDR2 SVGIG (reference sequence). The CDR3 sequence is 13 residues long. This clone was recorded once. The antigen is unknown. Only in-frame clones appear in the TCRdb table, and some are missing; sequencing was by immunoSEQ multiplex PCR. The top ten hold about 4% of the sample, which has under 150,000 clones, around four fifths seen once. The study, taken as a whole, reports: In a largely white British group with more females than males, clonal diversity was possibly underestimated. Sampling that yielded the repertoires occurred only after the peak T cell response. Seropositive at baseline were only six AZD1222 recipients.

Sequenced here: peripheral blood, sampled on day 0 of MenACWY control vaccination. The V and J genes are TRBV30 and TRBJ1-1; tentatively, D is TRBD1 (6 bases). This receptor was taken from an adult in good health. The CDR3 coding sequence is TGTGCCTGGAGTTACAGGGAGAACACTGAAGCTTTCTTT. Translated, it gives CAWSYRENTEAFF.